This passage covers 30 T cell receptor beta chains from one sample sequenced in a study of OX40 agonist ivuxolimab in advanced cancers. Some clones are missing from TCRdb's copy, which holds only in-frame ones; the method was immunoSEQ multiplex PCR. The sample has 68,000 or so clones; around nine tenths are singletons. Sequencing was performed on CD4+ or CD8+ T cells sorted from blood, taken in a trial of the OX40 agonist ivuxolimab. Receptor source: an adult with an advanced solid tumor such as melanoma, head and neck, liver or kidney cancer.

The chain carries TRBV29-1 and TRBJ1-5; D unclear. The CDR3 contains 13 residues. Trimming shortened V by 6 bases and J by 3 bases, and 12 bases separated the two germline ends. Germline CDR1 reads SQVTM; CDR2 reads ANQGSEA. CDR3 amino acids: CSVLTLPNQPQHF. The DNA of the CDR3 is TGCAGCGTGCTTACACTGCCCAATCAGCCCCAGCATTTT.

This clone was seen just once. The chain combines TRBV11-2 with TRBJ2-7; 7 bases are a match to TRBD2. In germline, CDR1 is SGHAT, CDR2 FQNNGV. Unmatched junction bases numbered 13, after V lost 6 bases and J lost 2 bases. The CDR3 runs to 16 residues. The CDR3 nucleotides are TGTGCCAGCAGGCCCCTCGGAACCCTAGCGGCCTACGAGCAGTACTTC. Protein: CASRPLGTLAAYEQYF.

The DNA of the CDR3 is TGTGCCAGCAGCTTAAGTGGGACTGAAGCTTTCTTT. As protein: CASSLSGTEAFF. V is TRBV7-9 and J is TRBJ1-1, with D unclear. V was cut by 2 bases and J by 5 bases, with 6 bases left in between. Germline V gives CDR1 SEHNR, CDR2 FQNEAQ (reference sequence). CDR3 size: 12 residues.

The CDR3 loop reads CASSLGSGYTGELFF. The CDR3 region has the DNA TGCGCCAGCAGCTTGGGATCGGGGTACACCGGGGAGCTGTTTTTT. V usage is TRBV5-1 and J usage is TRBJ2-2, with D perhaps matching TRBD2 (5 bases). This CDR3 spans 15 amino acids. From germline, CDR1 is SGHRS and CDR2 YFSETQ. Trimming removed 0 bases at V and 3 bases at J, with 9 bases between.

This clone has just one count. CDR3 amino acids: CAWSSSSYEQYF. The CDR3 DNA sequence: TGTGCCTGGAGTAGCAGTTCCTACGAGCAGTACTTC. This sequence joins TRBV30 and TRBJ2-7; D unresolved. Germline loops: CDR1 GTSNPN, CDR2 SVGIG (reference sequence). The V end lost 2 bases, the J end lost 1 base, and 6 bases lay between the germline ends. CDR3 length: 12 residues. Variable domain in full (rest from reference TRBV30 and TRBJ2-7): SQTIHQWPATLVQPVGSPLSLECTVEGTSNPNLYWYRQAAGRGLQLLFYSVGIGQISSEVPQNLSASRPQDRQFILSSKKLLLSDSGFYLCAWSSSSYEQYFGPGTRLTVT.

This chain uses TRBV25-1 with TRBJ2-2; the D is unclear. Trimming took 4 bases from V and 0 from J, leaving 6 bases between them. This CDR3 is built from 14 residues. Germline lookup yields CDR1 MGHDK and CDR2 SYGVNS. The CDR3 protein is CASSAPANTGELFF. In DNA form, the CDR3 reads TGTGCCAGCAGTGCTCCAGCGAACACCGGGGAGCTGTTTTTT. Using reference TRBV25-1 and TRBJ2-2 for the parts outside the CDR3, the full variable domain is EADIYQTPRYLVIGTGKKITLECSQTMGHDKMYWYQQDPGMELHLIHYSYGVNSTEKGDLSSESTVSRIRTEHFPLTLESARPSHTSQYLCASSAPANTGELFFGEGSRLTVL.

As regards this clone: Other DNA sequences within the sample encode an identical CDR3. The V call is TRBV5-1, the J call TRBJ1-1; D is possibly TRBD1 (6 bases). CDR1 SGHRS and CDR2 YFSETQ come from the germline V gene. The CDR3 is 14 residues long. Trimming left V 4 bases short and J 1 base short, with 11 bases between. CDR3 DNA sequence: TGCGCCAGCAGCCCCAGGGGTGGGAACACTGAAGCTTTCTTT. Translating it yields CASSPRGGNTEAFF.

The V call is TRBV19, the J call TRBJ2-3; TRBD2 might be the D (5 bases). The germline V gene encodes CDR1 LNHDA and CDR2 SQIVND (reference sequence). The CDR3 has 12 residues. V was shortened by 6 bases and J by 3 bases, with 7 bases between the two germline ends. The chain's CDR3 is CASRRGTDTQYF. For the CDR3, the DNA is TGTGCCAGTAGAAGAGGGACAGATACGCAGTATTTT. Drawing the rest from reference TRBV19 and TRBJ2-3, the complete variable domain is DGGITQSPKYLFRKEGQNVTLSCEQNLNHDAMYWYRQDPGQGLRLIYYSQIVNDFQKGDIAEGYSVSREKKESFPLTVTSAQKNPTAFYLCASRRGTDTQYFGPGTRLTVL.

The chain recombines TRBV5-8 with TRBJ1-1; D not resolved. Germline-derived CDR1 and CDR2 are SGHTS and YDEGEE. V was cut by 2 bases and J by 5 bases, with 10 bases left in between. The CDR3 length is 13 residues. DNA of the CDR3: TGTGCCAGCAGCTTAAGGGCAAGGACTGAAGCTTTCTTT. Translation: CASSLRARTEAFF.

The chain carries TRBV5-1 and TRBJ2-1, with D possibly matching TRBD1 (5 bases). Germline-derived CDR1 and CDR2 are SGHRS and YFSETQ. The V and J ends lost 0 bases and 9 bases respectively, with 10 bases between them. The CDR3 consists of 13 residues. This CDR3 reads CASSLDQGIEQFF. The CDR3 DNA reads TGCGCCAGCAGCTTGGACCAGGGAATTGAGCAGTTCTTC.

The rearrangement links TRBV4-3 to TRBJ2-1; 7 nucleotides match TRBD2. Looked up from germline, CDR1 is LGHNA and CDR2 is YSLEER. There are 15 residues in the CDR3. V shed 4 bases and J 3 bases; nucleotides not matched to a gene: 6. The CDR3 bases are TGCGCCAGCAGCCCACGGGGGGTAGACTACAATGAGCAGTTCTTC. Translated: CASSPRGVDYNEQFF.

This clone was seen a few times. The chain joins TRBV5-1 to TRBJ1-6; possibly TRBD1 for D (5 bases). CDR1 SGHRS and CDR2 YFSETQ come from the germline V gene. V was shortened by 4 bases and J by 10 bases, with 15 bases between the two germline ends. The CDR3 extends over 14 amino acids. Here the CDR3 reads CASSPGWGESPLHF. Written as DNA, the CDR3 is TGCGCCAGCAGCCCGGGGTGGGGGGAATCACCCCTCCACTTT. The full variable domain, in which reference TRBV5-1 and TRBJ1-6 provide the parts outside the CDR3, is KAGVTQTPRYLIKTRGQQVTLSCSPISGHRSVSWYQQTPGQGLQFLFEYFSETQRNKGNFPGRFSGRQFSNSRSEMNVSTLELGDSALYLCASSPGWGESPLHFGNGTRLTVT.

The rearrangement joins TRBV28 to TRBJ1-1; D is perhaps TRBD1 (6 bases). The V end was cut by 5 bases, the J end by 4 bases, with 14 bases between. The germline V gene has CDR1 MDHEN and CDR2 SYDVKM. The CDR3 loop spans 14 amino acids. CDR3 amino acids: CASSPPTGTTEAFF. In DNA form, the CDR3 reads TGTGCCAGCAGTCCTCCAACAGGGACCACTGAAGCTTTCTTT.

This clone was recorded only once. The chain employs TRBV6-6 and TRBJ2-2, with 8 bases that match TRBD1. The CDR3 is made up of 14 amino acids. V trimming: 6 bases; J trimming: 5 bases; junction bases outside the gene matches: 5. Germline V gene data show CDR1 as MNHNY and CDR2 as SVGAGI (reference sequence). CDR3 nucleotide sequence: TGTGCCAGCAGCCTCAGACAGGGGACCGGGGAGCTGTTTTTT. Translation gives CASSLRQGTGELFF.

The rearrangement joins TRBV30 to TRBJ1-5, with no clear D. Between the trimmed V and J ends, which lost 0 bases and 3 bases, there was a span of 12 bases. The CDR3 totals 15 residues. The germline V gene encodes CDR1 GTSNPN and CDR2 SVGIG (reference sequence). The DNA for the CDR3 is TGTGCCTGGAGTGTAAACAGACCAACCAATCAGCCCCAGCATTTT. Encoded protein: CAWSVNRPTNQPQHF. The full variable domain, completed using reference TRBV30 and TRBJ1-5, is SQTIHQWPATLVQPVGSPLSLECTVEGTSNPNLYWYRQAAGRGLQLLFYSVGIGQISSEVPQNLSASRPQDRQFILSSKKLLLSDSGFYLCAWSVNRPTNQPQHFGDGTRLSIL.

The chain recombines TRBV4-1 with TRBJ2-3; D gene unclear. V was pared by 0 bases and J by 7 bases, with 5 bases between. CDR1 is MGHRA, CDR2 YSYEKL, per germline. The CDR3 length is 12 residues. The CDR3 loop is CASSQDRYTQYF. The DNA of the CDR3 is TGCGCCAGCAGCCAAGATCGCTATACGCAGTATTTT.

CDR3: CASTYRTGGNQPQHF. CDR3 coding DNA: TGTGCCAGCACCTACCGGACAGGGGGGAATCAGCCCCAGCATTTT. This chain joins TRBV6-6 and TRBJ1-5, with 10 nucleotides matching TRBD1. The CDR3 runs to 15 residues. Per germline, CDR1 MNHNY and CDR2 SVGAGI (reference sequence). The trim removed 7 bases at V and 4 bases at J, leaving 7 bases unmatched.

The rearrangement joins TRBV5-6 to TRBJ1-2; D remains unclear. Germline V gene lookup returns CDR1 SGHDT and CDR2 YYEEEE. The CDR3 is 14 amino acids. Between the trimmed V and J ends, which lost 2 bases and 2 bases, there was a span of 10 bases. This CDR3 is CASSFQVLNYGYTF. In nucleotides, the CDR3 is TGTGCCAGCAGCTTTCAAGTACTCAACTATGGCTACACCTTC.

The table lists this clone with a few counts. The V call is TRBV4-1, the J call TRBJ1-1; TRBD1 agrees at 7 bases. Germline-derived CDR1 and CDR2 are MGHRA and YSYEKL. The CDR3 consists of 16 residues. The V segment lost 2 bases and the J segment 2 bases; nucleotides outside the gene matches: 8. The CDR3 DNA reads TGCGCCAGCAGCCAACGATGGGGACAGCCCAACACTGAAGCTTTCTTT. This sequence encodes CASSQRWGQPNTEAFF.

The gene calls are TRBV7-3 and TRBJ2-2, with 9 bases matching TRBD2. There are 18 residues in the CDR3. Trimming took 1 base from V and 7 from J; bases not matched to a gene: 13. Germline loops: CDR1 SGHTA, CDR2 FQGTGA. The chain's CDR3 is CASSLRSGLAGIIGELFF. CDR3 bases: TGTGCCAGCAGCTTAAGGAGTGGGCTAGCGGGAATCATCGGGGAGCTGTTTTTT.

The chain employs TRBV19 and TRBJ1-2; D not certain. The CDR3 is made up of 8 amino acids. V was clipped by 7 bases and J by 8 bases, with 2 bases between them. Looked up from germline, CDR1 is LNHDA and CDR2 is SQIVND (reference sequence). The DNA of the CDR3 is TGTGCCAGTACCGGCTACACCTTC. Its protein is CASTGYTF.

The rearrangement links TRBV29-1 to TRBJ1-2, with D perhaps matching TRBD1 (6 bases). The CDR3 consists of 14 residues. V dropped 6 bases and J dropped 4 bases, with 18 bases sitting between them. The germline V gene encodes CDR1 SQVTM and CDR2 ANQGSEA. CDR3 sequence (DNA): TGCAGCGTCAGGCGGGGGGGCCTCTCCTATGGCTACACCTTC. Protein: CSVRRGGLSYGYTF.

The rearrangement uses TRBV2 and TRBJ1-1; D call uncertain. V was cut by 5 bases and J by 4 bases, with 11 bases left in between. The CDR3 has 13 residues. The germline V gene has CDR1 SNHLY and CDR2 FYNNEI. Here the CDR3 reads CASSYWGSTEAFF. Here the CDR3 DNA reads TGTGCCAGCAGTTATTGGGGAAGCACTGAAGCTTTCTTT.

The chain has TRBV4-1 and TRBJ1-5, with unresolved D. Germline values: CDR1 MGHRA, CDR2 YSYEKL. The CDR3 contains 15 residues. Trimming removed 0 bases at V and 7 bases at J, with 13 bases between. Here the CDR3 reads CASSQDRYNDQPQHF. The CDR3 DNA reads TGCGCCAGCAGCCAAGATCGATACAATGACCAGCCCCAGCATTTT.

For the CDR3, the DNA is TGTGCCAGCAGCACCTGGACAGGCGGGGATTCACCCCTCCACTTT. Translating it yields CASSTWTGGDSPLHF. The chain links TRBV5-4 to TRBJ1-6, with 7 bases aligning to TRBD1. Germline V gene data show CDR1 as SGHNT and CDR2 as YYREEE (reference sequence). The CDR3 runs 15 residues. The V segment lost 4 bases and the J segment 8 bases; nucleotides outside the gene matches: 9.

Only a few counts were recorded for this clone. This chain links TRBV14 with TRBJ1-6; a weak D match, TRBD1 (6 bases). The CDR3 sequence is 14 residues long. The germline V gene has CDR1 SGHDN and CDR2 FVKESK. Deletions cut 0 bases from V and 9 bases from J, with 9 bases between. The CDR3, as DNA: TGTGCCAGCAGCCAAGAACCAGGGGTTTCACCCCTCCACTTT. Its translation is CASSQEPGVSPLHF.

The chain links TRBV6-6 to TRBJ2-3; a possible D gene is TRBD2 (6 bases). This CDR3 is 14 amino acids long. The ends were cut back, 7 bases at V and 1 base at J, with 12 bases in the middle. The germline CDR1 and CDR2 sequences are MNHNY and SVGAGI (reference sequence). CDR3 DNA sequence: TGTGCCAGCACGCACTCGGGGGGCACAGATACGCAGTATTTT. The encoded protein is CASTHSGGTDTQYF.

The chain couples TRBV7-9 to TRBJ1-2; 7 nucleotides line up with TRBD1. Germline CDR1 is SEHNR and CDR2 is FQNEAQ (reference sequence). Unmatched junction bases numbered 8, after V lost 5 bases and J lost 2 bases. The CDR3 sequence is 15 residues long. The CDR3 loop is CASSRTGQANYGYTF. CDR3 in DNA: TGTGCCAGCAGCCGAACCGGACAGGCCAACTATGGCTACACCTTC.

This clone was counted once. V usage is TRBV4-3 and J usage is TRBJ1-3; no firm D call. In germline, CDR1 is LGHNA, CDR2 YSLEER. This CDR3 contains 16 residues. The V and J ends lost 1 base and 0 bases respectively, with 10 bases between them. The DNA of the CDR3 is TGCGCCAGCAGCCAAGGGGAAAGGATCTCTGGAAACACCATATATTTT. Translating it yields CASSQGERISGNTIYF.

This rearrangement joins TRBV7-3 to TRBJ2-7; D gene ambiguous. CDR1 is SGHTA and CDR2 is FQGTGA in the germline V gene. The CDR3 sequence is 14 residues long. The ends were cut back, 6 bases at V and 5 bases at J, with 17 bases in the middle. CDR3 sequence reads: CASSESSLSHEQYF. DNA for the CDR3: TGTGCCAGCAGTGAATCATCCTTGTCCCACGAGCAGTACTTC. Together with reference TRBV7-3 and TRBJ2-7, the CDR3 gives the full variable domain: GAGVSQTPSNKVTEKGKYVELRCDPISGHTALYWYRQSLGQGPEFLIYFQGTGAADDSGLPNDRFFAVRPEGSVSTLKIQRTERGDSAVYLCASSESSLSHEQYFGPGTRLTVT.